Below, one TCR beta chain is given with its context. Its cognate antigen is unknown. The source of the sample is a study of response to subunit inactivated influenza vaccine. TCRdb ran MiXCR on the RT-PCR reads and lists one entry per CDR3 protein. The table records 550,000 to 800,000 distinct CDR3 sequences, roughly 13% of them present only once. Study outcomes and limitations: The study's authors posited that every seasonal influenza vaccination enlists few new T cells.

The sequence derives from a man over 45 who received an inactivated influenza vaccine. The specimen was PBMCs from blood, collected less than 15 days before vaccination.

The CDR3 is CASSQSLGAVFSYEQYF. The CDR3 nucleotides are TGCGCCAGCAGCCAATCTCTGGGAGCCGTCTTTTCCTACGAGCAGTACTTC. V and J are TRBV4-3 and TRBJ2-7, with a tentative D call TRBD2 (5 bases). The V end lost 2 bases, the J end lost 1 base, and 18 bases lay between the germline ends. The germline gives CDR1 LGHNA, CDR2 YSLEER. The CDR3 is made up of 17 amino acids.